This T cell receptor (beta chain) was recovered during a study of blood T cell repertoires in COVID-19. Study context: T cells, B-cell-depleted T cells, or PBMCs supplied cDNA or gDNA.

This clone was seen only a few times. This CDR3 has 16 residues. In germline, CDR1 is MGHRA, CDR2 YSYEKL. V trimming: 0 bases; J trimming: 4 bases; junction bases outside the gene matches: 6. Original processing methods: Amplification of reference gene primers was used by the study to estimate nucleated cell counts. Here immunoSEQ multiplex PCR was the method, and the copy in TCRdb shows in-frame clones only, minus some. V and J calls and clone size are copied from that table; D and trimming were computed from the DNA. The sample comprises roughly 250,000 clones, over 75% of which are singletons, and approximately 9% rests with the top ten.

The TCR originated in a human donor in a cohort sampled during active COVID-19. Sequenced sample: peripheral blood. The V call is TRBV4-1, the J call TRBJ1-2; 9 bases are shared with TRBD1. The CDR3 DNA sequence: TGCGCCAGCAGCCAAGAAGGACAGGGGCCTACCTATGGCTACACCTTC. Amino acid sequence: CASSQEGQGPTYGYTF.